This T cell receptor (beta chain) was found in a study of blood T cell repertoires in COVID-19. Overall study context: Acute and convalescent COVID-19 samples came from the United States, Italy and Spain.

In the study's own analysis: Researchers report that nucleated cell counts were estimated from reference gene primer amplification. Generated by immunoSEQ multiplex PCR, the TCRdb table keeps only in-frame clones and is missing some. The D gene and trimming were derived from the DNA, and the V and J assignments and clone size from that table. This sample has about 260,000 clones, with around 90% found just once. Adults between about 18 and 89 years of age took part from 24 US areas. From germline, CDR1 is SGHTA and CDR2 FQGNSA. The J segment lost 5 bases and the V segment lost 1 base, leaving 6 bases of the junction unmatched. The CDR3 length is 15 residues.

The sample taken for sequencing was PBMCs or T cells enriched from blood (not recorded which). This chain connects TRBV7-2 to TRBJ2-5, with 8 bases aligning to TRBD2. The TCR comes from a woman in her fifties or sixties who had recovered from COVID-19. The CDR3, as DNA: TGTGCCAGCAGCTTAGGAGTCGGGAGGGTCGAGACCCAGTACTTC. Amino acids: CASSLGVGRVETQYF.